This T cell receptor (beta chain) originates from a study of regulatory T cells in long-lasting Graves disease. This clonotype was detected a few times. Germline loops: CDR1 LNHNV, CDR2 YYDKDF (reference sequence). The CDR3 covers 16 residues. The V end was cut by 0 bases, the J end by 2 bases, with 8 bases between. According to the study, TCR beta libraries were built with iRepertoire HTBI primers and CDR3-region Arm-PCR. TCRdb passed the multiplex PCR reads through MiXCR, listing each CDR3 protein once. The profile shows just over 600,000 distinct CDR3 sequences, roughly 15% of them singletons. Time point specified: newly diagnosed GD, antithyroid drugs for less than 3 months. PBMCs provided the RNA from which the TCR library was made. These data were also filed under a second study, of T cells in Graves' hyperthyroidism and ophthalmopathy.

The rearrangement links TRBV15 to TRBJ2-6; D is ambiguous. The receptor was derived from a woman between 25 and 40 years old with Graves disease. The source material was peripheral blood mononuclear cells (PBMCs), sampled at new diagnosis, from a patient treated with antithyroid drugs. In DNA form, the CDR3 reads TGTGCCACCAGCAGAGATCAAGGGCCTGGGGCCAACGTCCTGACTTTC. Translation: CATSRDQGPGANVLTF.